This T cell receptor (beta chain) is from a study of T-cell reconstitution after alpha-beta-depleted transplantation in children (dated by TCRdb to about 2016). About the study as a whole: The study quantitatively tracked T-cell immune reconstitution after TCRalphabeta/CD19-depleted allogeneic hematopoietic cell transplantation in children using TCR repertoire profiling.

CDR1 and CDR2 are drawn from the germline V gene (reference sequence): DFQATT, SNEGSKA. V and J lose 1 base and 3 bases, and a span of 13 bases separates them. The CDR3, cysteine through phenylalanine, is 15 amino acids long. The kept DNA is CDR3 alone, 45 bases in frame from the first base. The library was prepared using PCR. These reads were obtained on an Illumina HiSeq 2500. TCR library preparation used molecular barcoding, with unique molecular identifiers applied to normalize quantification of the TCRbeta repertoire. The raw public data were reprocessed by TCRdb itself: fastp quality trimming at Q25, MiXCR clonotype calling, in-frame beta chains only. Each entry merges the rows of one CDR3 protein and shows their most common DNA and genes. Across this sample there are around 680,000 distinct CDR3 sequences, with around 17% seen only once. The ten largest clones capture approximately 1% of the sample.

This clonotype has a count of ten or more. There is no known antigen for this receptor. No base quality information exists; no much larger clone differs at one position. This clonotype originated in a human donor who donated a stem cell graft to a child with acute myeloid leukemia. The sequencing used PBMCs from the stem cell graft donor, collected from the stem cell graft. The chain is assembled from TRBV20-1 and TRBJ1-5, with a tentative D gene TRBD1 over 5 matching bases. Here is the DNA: TGCAGTGCTAGAGGGGGGGGGGAGATCAATCAGCCCCAGCATTTT. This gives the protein CSARGGGEINQPQHF.